The rows below give T cell receptor beta chains drawn from one sample of a study of response to subunit inactivated influenza vaccine. TCRdb redid the calling of the RT-PCR reads with MiXCR, one entry per CDR3 protein. Among around 520,000 distinct CDR3 sequences listed, about 25% were seen once. Specimen: CD4+ T cells sorted from PBMCs, collected less than 6 days after vaccination. The receptors derive from a man in his fifties or sixties who received an inactivated influenza vaccine. Each CDR3 is given with its conserved first and last residue. D genes are given only for firm matches. The listing skips clone size in some rows; elsewhere it reads once, few, many or a size class.

J gene: TRBJ2-3; V gene: TRBV6-1; D gene: NA; clone size: NA; CDR3 length: 15; CDR3 protein: CSSSKGYSSTDTQYF; CDR3 DNA: TGTTCCAGCAGTAAGGGGTATAGCAGCACAGATACGCAGTATTTT
J gene: TRBJ2-3; V gene: TRBV5-1; D gene: NA; clone size: NA; CDR3 length: 15; CDR3 protein: CASSSGGRDTDTQYF; CDR3 DNA: TGCGCCAGCAGCTCGGGGGGCCGAGACACAGATACGCAGTATTTT
J gene: TRBJ1-2; V gene: TRBV24-1; D gene: NA; clone size: few; CDR3 length: 14; CDR3 protein: CATSDLSTNYGYTF; CDR3 DNA: TGTGCCACCAGTGATTTATCGACAAACTATGGCTACACCTTC
J gene: TRBJ1-1; V gene: TRBV6-5; D gene: NA; clone size: few; CDR3 length: 15; CDR3 protein: CASSFHRRMNTEAFF; CDR3 DNA: TGTGCCAGCAGTTTCCACCGACGGATGAACACTGAAGCTTTCTTT
J gene: TRBJ1-5; V gene: TRBV12-3/TRBV12-4; D gene: NA; clone size: few; CDR3 length: 14; CDR3 protein: CASSPTESNQPQHF; CDR3 DNA: TGTGCCAGCAGTCCGACAGAGAGCAATCAGCCCCAGCATTTT
J gene: TRBJ2-7; V gene: TRBV28; D gene: NA; clone size: few; CDR3 length: 11; CDR3 protein: CASSFTYEQYF; CDR3 DNA: TGTGCCAGCAGTTTTACCTACGAGCAGTACTTC
J gene: TRBJ2-7; V gene: TRBV25-1; D gene: TRBD1; clone size: NA; CDR3 length: 17; CDR3 protein: CASSPGTGAVYSYEQYF; CDR3 DNA: TGTGCCAGCAGTCCAGGGACAGGGGCCGTTTACTCCTACGAGCAGTACTTC
J gene: TRBJ2-5; V gene: TRBV5-1; D gene: NA; clone size: NA; CDR3 length: 15; CDR3 protein: CASSPFPQGKETQYF; CDR3 DNA: TGCGCCAGCAGCCCGTTTCCTCAGGGGAAAGAGACCCAGTACTTC
J gene: TRBJ1-2; V gene: TRBV6-2/TRBV6-3; D gene: NA; clone size: NA; CDR3 length: 17; CDR3 protein: CASSYGYHLPSNYGYTF; CDR3 DNA: TGTGCCAGCAGTTACGGGTACCACCTTCCCTCTAACTATGGCTACACCTTC
J gene: TRBJ2-4; V gene: TRBV20-1; D gene: TRBD2; clone size: NA; CDR3 length: 12; CDR3 protein: CSAWAGGIIQYF; CDR3 DNA: TGCAGTGCTTGGGCCGGGGGGATCATTCAGTACTTC
J gene: TRBJ2-3; V gene: TRBV10-3; D gene: TRBD1; clone size: few; CDR3 length: 13; CDR3 protein: CAIGTGGTDTQYF; CDR3 DNA: TGTGCCATCGGGACAGGAGGTACAGATACGCAGTATTTT
J gene: TRBJ2-3; V gene: TRBV18; D gene: NA; clone size: NA; CDR3 length: 13; CDR3 protein: CASSGPSTDTQYF; CDR3 DNA: TGTGCCAGCTCAGGGCCGAGCACAGATACGCAGTATTTT
J gene: TRBJ1-3; V gene: TRBV4-1; D gene: NA; clone size: NA; CDR3 length: 16; CDR3 protein: CASSQGGLGTGNTIYF; CDR3 DNA: TGCGCCAGCAGCCAAGGGGGTTTGGGGACTGGAAACACCATATATTTT
J gene: TRBJ2-1; V gene: TRBV18; D gene: TRBD1; clone size: many; CDR3 length: 15; CDR3 protein: CASSPPRDRVDEQFF; CDR3 DNA: TGTGCCAGCTCACCACCTAGGGACAGGGTCGATGAGCAGTTCTTC
J gene: TRBJ1-2; V gene: TRBV2; D gene: NA; clone size: NA; CDR3 length: 16; CDR3 protein: CASRPVNPTTVYGYTF; CDR3 DNA: TGTGCCAGCAGGCCAGTCAACCCCACCACCGTCTATGGCTACACCTTC
J gene: TRBJ2-6; V gene: TRBV30; D gene: NA; clone size: NA; CDR3 length: 15; CDR3 protein: CAWSRGQPGANVLTF; CDR3 DNA: TGTGCCTGGAGCCGAGGACAACCAGGGGCCAACGTCCTGACTTTC
J gene: TRBJ2-1; V gene: TRBV9; D gene: NA; clone size: NA; CDR3 length: 15; CDR3 protein: CASSVEGEGYNEQFF; CDR3 DNA: TGTGCCAGCAGCGTGGAGGGTGAGGGGTACAATGAGCAGTTCTTC
J gene: TRBJ2-1; V gene: TRBV12-3/TRBV12-4; D gene: NA; clone size: many; CDR3 length: 14; CDR3 protein: CASSLVGPPNEQFF; CDR3 DNA: TGTGCCAGCAGTTTAGTAGGTCCCCCCAATGAGCAGTTCTTC
J gene: TRBJ1-2; V gene: TRBV6-5; D gene: NA; clone size: few; CDR3 length: 13; CDR3 protein: CASSYSEGRGYTF; CDR3 DNA: TGTGCCAGCAGTTACTCGGAGGGTAGGGGCTACACCTTC
J gene: TRBJ2-1; V gene: TRBV12-3/TRBV12-4; D gene: TRBD1; clone size: NA; CDR3 length: 12; CDR3 protein: CASSSRTGGLFF; CDR3 DNA: TGTGCCAGCAGTTCCCGGACAGGGGGCCTGTTCTTC
J gene: TRBJ1-3; V gene: TRBV11-2; D gene: NA; clone size: NA; CDR3 length: 16; CDR3 protein: CASSSHARNSGNTIYF; CDR3 DNA: TGTGCCAGCAGCTCCCACGCCCGGAACTCTGGAAACACCATATATTTT
J gene: TRBJ2-5; V gene: TRBV11-2; D gene: NA; clone size: NA; CDR3 length: 14; CDR3 protein: CASSPSGVGLAQYF; CDR3 DNA: TGTGCCAGCAGCCCAAGTGGGGTGGGGCTGGCCCAGTACTTC
J gene: TRBJ2-3; V gene: TRBV5-5; D gene: TRBD1; clone size: NA; CDR3 length: 15; CDR3 protein: CASSPGTGGSDTQYF; CDR3 DNA: TGTGCCAGCAGCCCCGGGACAGGGGGCTCAGATACGCAGTATTTT
J gene: TRBJ2-1; V gene: TRBV5-1; D gene: TRBD2; clone size: NA; CDR3 length: 15; CDR3 protein: CASRYSGGPYNEQFF; CDR3 DNA: TGCGCCAGCAGGTATAGCGGGGGACCCTACAATGAGCAGTTCTTC
J gene: TRBJ2-5; V gene: TRBV12-3/TRBV12-4; D gene: TRBD1; clone size: few; CDR3 length: 14; CDR3 protein: CASRRRTGKETQYF; CDR3 DNA: TGTGCCAGCAGACGCCGGACAGGCAAAGAGACCCAGTACTTC
J gene: TRBJ2-1; V gene: TRBV5-1; D gene: TRBD2; clone size: NA; CDR3 length: 15; CDR3 protein: CASSLTLADYNEQFF; CDR3 DNA: TGCGCCAGCAGCTTGACACTAGCGGATTACAATGAGCAGTTCTTC